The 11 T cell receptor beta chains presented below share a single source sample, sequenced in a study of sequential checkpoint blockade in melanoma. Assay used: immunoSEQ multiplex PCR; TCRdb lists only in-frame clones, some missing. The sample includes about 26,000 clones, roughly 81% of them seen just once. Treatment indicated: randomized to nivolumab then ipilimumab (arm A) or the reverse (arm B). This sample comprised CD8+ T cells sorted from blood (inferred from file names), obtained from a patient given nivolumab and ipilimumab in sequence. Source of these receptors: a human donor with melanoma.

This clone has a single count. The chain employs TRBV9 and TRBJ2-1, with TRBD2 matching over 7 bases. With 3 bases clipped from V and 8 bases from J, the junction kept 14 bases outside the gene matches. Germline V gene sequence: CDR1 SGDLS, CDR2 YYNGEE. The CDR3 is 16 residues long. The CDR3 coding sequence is TGTGCCAGCAGCGGGGGTCTAGGTGGGGGGGACTATGAGCAGTTCTTC. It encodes CASSGGLGGGDYEQFF.

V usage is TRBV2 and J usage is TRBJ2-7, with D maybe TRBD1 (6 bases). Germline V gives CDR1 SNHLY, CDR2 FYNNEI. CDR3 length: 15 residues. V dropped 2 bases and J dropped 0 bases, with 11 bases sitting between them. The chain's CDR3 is CASSELGQGSYEQYF. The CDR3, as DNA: TGTGCCAGCAGTGAACTGGGACAAGGCTCCTACGAGCAGTACTTC.

The CDR3 loop reads CASKMWSGQGFHEQYF. The CDR3 coding sequence is TGTGCCAGTAAGATGTGGTCGGGACAGGGCTTCCACGAGCAGTACTTC. The rearrangement joins TRBV19 to TRBJ2-7; 9 bases agree with TRBD1. The CDR3 is 16 residues long. The V and J ends lost 7 bases and 5 bases, in that order; junction bases with no gene match: 15. CDR1 is LNHDA, CDR2 SQIVND, per germline (reference sequence).

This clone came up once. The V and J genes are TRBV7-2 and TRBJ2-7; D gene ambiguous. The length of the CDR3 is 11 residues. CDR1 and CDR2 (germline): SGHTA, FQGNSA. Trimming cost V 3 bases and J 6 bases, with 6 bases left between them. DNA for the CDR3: TGTGCCAGCAGCTTCGGTTTCGAGCAGTACTTC. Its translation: CASSFGFEQYF.

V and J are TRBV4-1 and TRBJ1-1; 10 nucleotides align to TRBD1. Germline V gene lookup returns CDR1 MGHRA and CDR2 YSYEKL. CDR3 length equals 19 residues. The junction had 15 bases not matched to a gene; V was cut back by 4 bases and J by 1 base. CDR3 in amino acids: CASSLSEDPTGGWNTEAFF. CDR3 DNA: TGCGCCAGCAGCCTCTCAGAAGACCCGACAGGGGGCTGGAACACTGAAGCTTTCTTT.

CDR3 protein: CASSLELAGLNEQFF. CDR3 nucleotide sequence: TGTGCCAGCAGCTTGGAACTAGCGGGGCTCAATGAGCAGTTCTTC. The genes are TRBV5-6 and TRBJ2-1; TRBD2 matches at 10 bases. Trimming removed 0 bases from V and 6 bases from J; junction bases left unmatched: 3. Germline V gene lookup returns CDR1 SGHDT and CDR2 YYEEEE. CDR3 length: 15 residues.

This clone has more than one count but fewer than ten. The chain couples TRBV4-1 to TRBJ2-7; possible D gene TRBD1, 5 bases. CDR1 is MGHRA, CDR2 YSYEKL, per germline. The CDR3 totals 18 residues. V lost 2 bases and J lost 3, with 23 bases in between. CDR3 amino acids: CASSQTAVNTGRFYEQYF. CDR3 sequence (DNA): TGCGCCAGCAGCCAAACCGCGGTAAATACAGGAAGATTCTACGAGCAGTACTTC.

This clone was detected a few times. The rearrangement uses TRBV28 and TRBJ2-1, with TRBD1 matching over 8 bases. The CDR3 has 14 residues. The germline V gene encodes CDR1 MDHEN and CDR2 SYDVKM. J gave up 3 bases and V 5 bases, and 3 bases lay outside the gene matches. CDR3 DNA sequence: TGTGCCAGCAGTCACAGGGGGGACTACAATGAGCAGTTCTTC. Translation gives CASSHRGDYNEQFF.

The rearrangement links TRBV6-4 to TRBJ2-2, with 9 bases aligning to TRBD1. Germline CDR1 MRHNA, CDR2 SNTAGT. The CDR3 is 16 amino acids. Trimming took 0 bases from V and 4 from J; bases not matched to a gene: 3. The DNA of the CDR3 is TGTGCCAGCAGTGACTCCGGGACAGGGAGCACCGGGGAGCTGTTTTTT. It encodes CASSDSGTGSTGELFF.

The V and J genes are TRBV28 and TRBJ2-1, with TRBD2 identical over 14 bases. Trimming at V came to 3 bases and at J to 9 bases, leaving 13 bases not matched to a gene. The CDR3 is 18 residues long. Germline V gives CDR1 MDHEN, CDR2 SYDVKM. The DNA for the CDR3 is TGTGCCAGCAGTTTGGGGATATCGGGACTAGCGGGAGTCGGTGAGCAGTTCTTC. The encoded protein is CASSLGISGLAGVGEQFF.

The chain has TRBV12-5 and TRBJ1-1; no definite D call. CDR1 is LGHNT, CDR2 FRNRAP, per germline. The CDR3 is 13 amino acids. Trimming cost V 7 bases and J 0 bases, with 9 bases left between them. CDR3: CASAQTVNTEAFF. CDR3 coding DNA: TGTGCTAGTGCCCAAACGGTGAACACTGAAGCTTTCTTT.